This T cell receptor beta chain stems from a study of blood T cell repertoires in COVID-19. Study in general: The United States, Italy and Spain supplied acute and convalescent COVID-19 samples. PBMCs, B-cell-depleted T cells, or T cells provided the cDNA or gDNA that made up the material.

The germline V gene has CDR1 SGHVS and CDR2 FQNEAQ. V lost 1 base and J 7 bases, leaving 16 bases between the germline ends. This CDR3 comprises 15 residues. This clone was detected a few times. Authors' methods: Estimation of nucleated cell counts was performed using reference gene primer amplification. TCRdb's table, derived via immunoSEQ multiplex PCR, lists solely in-frame clones and lacks some. From that table come the V and J calls and clone size; the DNA was used to work out D and trimming. This table has 72,000 or so clones, roughly three quarters appearing once. This TCR was recovered from a human donor in a cohort sampled during active COVID-19. This sequence joins TRBV7-8 and TRBJ2-5; TRBD1 is a possible D gene (5 bases). Sample: peripheral blood. CDR3 loop: CASSLEGASGSTQYF. DNA for the CDR3: TGTGCCAGCAGCTTAGAAGGGGCGTCCGGATCGACCCAGTACTTC.